The 6 T cell receptor beta chains in this list originate from one sample, sequenced in a study of blood T cells in healthy people across ages. With a J-beta primer mix and a sample-barcoded 5' primer, a second PCR ran roughly 7 to 11 cycles. TCRdb re-called the 5' RACE reads with MiXCR, one entry per CDR3 protein. Of some 790,000 distinct CDR3 sequences in the sample, under 30% were seen once. Specimen: blood. Source of these receptors: a woman of 80 years or more in good health.

The chain recombines TRBV7-2 with TRBJ2-7, with 9 bases lining up with TRBD1. Looked up from germline, CDR1 is SGHTA and CDR2 is FQGNSA. After removal of 4 bases from V and 1 base from J, the junction contained 5 bases not matched to a gene. This CDR3 contains 15 residues. The CDR3: CASSSRTGASYEQYF. CDR3 in DNA: TGTGCCAGCAGCTCGCGGACAGGGGCGTCCTACGAGCAGTACTTC.

This clonotype was seen more than once but under ten times. Just one base apart from a much larger clone, this may be a read error. This sequence joins TRBV7-2 and TRBJ2-1; 13 bases align to TRBD2. Germline CDR1 is SGHTA and CDR2 is FQGNSA. V was clipped by 5 bases and J by 9 bases; unmatched bases: 10. This CDR3 is built from 16 residues. CDR3 loop: CASSRGLAGFRGEQFF. In nucleotides, the CDR3 is TGTGCCAGCAGCAGGGGACTAGCGGGGTTCCGAGGTGAGCAGTTCTTC.

The sample holds a few counts of this clonotype. The chain links TRBV27 to TRBJ2-3; D is ambiguous. V lost 5 bases and J 1 base, leaving 10 bases between the germline ends. The CDR3 sequence is 14 residues long. Looked up from germline, CDR1 is MNHEY and CDR2 is SMNVEV (reference sequence). CDR3 in amino acids: CASSLKTGTDTQYF. In DNA, the CDR3 is TGTGCCAGCAGTCTCAAGACTGGCACAGATACGCAGTATTTT.

A word on this clonotype: A single base separates this from a much larger clone, so it may be a read error. The chain links TRBV4-3 to TRBJ2-7; D possibly matches TRBD1 or TRBD2 (5 bases each). V shed 0 bases and J shed 7 bases, with 13 bases lying between them. CDR3 length: 14 residues. Germline-derived CDR1 and CDR2 are LGHNA and YSLEER. CDR3 amino acids: CASSQDGGRGEQYF. The CDR3 DNA reads as TGCGCCAGCAGCCAAGATGGGGGTCGGGGTGAGCAGTACTTC.

This clonotype appeared many times. The rearrangement uses TRBV7-2 and TRBJ2-5, with TRBD2 matching 12 bases. The CDR3 extends over 17 amino acids. Germline loops: CDR1 SGHTA, CDR2 FQGNSA. With V trimmed by 1 base and J by 5 bases, 8 bases remained unmatched. The CDR3 DNA is TGTGCCAGCAGCTTAGGTTGGCTAGCGGGGGGGGATGAGACCCAGTACTTC. It is translated as CASSLGWLAGGDETQYF.

This clonotype was recorded at least ten times. The chain is built from TRBV6-1 and TRBJ2-7; D gene ambiguous. Trimming removed 8 bases from V and 1 base from J, with 9 bases in between. Germline values: CDR1 MNHNS, CDR2 SASEGT. The CDR3 has 12 amino acids. CDR3 coding DNA: TGTGCCAGCGCCCCAGCATCCTACGAGCAGTACTTC. It specifies CASAPASYEQYF.